The 4 T cell receptor beta chains reported below all come from one sample, sequenced in a study of blood T cell repertoires in COVID-19. The repertoire was sequenced with immunoSEQ multiplex PCR; TCRdb's copy has only in-frame clones and lacks some. The data hold about 300,000 clones, with approximately 85% observed a single time. Sequencing used peripheral blood. These receptors were taken from a woman aged 50 to 65 with acute or convalescent COVID-19.

The V and J genes are TRBV27 and TRBJ2-3; the D gene is possibly TRBD2 (5 bases). Trimming took off 5 bases at V and 2 bases at J, with 17 bases between the two ends. Germline CDR1 MNHEY, CDR2 SMNVEV (reference sequence). There are 16 residues in the CDR3. The CDR3: CASSPLWGAATDTQYF. The DNA for the CDR3 is TGTGCCAGCAGTCCCCTGTGGGGAGCCGCCACAGATACGCAGTATTTT.

This sequence joins TRBV19 and TRBJ2-4; maybe TRBD2 (6 bases). Germline CDR1 LNHDA, CDR2 SQIVND (reference sequence). V was trimmed by 7 bases and J by 0 bases, leaving 16 bases between them. This CDR3 region has 16 residues. The CDR3 protein is CASNTGTALAKNIQYF. In DNA, the CDR3 is TGTGCCAGTAATACCGGGACTGCGCTAGCCAAAAACATTCAGTACTTC.

This clone has only a few counts. The CDR3 loop reads CASSSRADTEAFF. CDR3 DNA: TGTGCCAGCAGTTCGAGGGCGGACACTGAAGCTTTCTTT. V usage is TRBV6-4 and J usage is TRBJ1-1; D remains ambiguous. Per germline, CDR1 MRHNA and CDR2 SNTAGT. The CDR3 is 13 residues long. Trimming left V 5 bases short and J 3 bases short, with 10 bases between.

In this sample, this clone turned up once. The rearrangement links TRBV5-1 to TRBJ2-5, with D maybe TRBD1 (7 bases). Per germline, CDR1 SGHRS and CDR2 YFSETQ. The CDR3 contains 13 residues. V gave up 6 bases and J gave up 5 bases, with 14 bases separating them. As DNA, the CDR3 is TGCGCCAGCACCCTGGAGGGGGCTGAGACCCAGTACTTC. Translated, it gives CASTLEGAETQYF.